What follows are 19 T cell receptor beta chains derived from one specimen sequenced in a study of shared clonotypes between healthy human individuals. Assay: immunoSEQ multiplex PCR; the TCRdb copy retains only in-frame clones and omits some. The table records roughly 1,100,000 clones, around 74% of them present only once. Sequences were obtained from memory CD4+ T cells sorted from blood. The subset here: CD45RA-negative fraction. Receptors originate from a man between 18 and 29 years old in good health.

A few counts support this clone. This CDR3 is also generated by other DNA sequences in the sample. V gene TRBV18 combines with J gene TRBJ2-3, with 7 nucleotides matching TRBD1. Germline assignment: CDR1 KGHSH and CDR2 LQKENI. Germline trimming cut 3 bases from V and 1 base from J; bases unmatched to any gene: 4. The CDR3 extends over 15 amino acids. The CDR3 nucleotides are TGTGCCAGCTCACCCCGACAGGGTGGCACAGATACGCAGTATTTT. Translation gives CASSPRQGGTDTQYF. Using reference TRBV18 and TRBJ2-3 for the parts outside the CDR3, the full variable domain is NAGVMQNPRHLVRRRGQEARLRCSPMKGHSHVYWYRQLPEEGLKFMVYLQKENIIDESGMPKERFSAEFPKEGPSILRIQQVVRGDSAAYFCASSPRQGGTDTQYFGPGTRLTVL.

This rearrangement joins TRBV28 to TRBJ2-7; D gene unclear. Trimming shortened V by 2 bases and J by 3 bases, and 11 bases separated the two germline ends. Germline CDR1 reads MDHEN; CDR2 reads SYDVKM. CDR3 length: 14 residues. CDR3 residues: CASSLPTGVYEQYF. Here the CDR3 DNA reads TGTGCCAGCAGTTTACCCACGGGTGTCTACGAGCAGTACTTC.

The rearrangement links TRBV5-1 to TRBJ2-1, with 8 positions matching TRBD1. Per the germline V gene, CDR1 is SGHRS and CDR2 is YFSETQ. The CDR3 sequence is 15 residues long. Unmatched junction bases numbered 9, after V lost 4 bases and J lost 6 bases. The CDR3 protein is CASSPPGTGVNEQFF. Written as DNA, the CDR3 is TGCGCCAGCAGCCCTCCCGGGACAGGTGTCAATGAGCAGTTCTTC.

This chain uses TRBV7-2 with TRBJ2-5; 7 bases align to TRBD2. The CDR3 is 14 amino acids. Germline CDR1 reads SGHTA; CDR2 reads FQGNSA. V lost 5 bases, J lost 2 bases, and 5 bases stayed unmatched. This chain's CDR3 is CASSEGLPQETQYF. CDR3 DNA: TGTGCCAGCAGCGAGGGACTACCTCAAGAGACCCAGTACTTC.

The V gene is TRBV5-1, the J gene TRBJ1-4, with D hard to call. Looked up from germline, CDR1 is SGHRS and CDR2 is YFSETQ. This CDR3 has 14 amino acids. Trimming removed 4 bases at V and 7 bases at J, with 14 bases between. The CDR3 coding sequence is TGCGCCAGCAGCCCGTGGGCGAGGGTTGAAAAACTGTTTTTT. It yields the protein CASSPWARVEKLFF.

This chain uses TRBV6-6 with TRBJ2-7, with TRBD2 matching 9 bases. The junction had 7 bases not matched to a gene; V was cut back by 5 bases and J by 2 bases. CDR3 size: 15 residues. The germline CDR1 and CDR2 sequences are MNHNY and SVGAGI (reference sequence). This chain's CDR3 is CASSRLAGAPYEQYF. The DNA for the CDR3 is TGTGCCAGCAGTCGTTTAGCGGGAGCACCCTACGAGCAGTACTTC.

There are a few counts of this clone. The same CDR3 is also encoded by other DNA sequences in this sample. The chain couples TRBV30 to TRBJ1-1, with D unresolved. Trimming took 5 bases from V and 0 from J, leaving 7 bases between them. Looked up from germline, CDR1 is GTSNPN and CDR2 is SVGIG (reference sequence). This CDR3 contains 12 residues. CDR3 nucleotides: TGTGCCTGGTCCCGCATGAACACTGAAGCTTTCTTT. Translating gives CAWSRMNTEAFF.

The chain is built from TRBV28 and TRBJ2-5; maybe TRBD2 (5 bases). The germline V gene has CDR1 MDHEN and CDR2 SYDVKM. The CDR3 totals 13 residues. V was cut by 2 bases and J by 4 bases, with 8 bases left in between. The CDR3 sequence: CASSLEGGETQYF. Here the CDR3 DNA reads TGTGCCAGCAGTTTAGAGGGCGGAGAGACCCAGTACTTC.

V is TRBV19 and J is TRBJ2-6; TRBD1 agrees at 8 bases. Germline V gives CDR1 LNHDA, CDR2 SQIVND (reference sequence). This CDR3 comprises 19 residues. Trimming at V came to 1 base and at J to 0 bases, leaving 8 bases not matched to a gene. CDR3 residues: CASSIAAGGTRSGANVLTF. In nucleotides, the CDR3 is TGTGCCAGTAGTATAGCGGCAGGGGGCACACGCTCTGGGGCCAACGTCCTGACTTTC. The complete variable domain, with remaining parts taken from reference TRBV19 and TRBJ2-6, reads DGGITQSPKYLFRKEGQNVTLSCEQNLNHDAMYWYRQDPGQGLRLIYYSQIVNDFQKGDIAEGYSVSREKKESFPLTVTSAQKNPTAFYLCASSIAAGGTRSGANVLTFGAGSRLTVL.

V is TRBV5-8 and J is TRBJ2-7; perhaps TRBD2 as D (6 bases). V lost 0 bases, J lost 3 bases, and 16 bases lay in between. Germline assignment: CDR1 SGHTS and CDR2 YDEGEE. The CDR3 runs 16 residues. The chain's CDR3 is CASSLVDLWGDYEQYF. DNA of the CDR3: TGTGCCAGCAGCTTGGTTGATTTATGGGGGGACTACGAGCAGTACTTC.

This CDR3 reads CASSLVGQSTDTQYF. The CDR3 DNA reads as TGTGCCAGCAGCTTAGTGGGGCAGAGCACAGATACGCAGTATTTT. The genes are TRBV7-9 and TRBJ2-3; a weak D match, TRBD1 (5 bases). This CDR3 has 15 amino acids. Germline loops: CDR1 SEHNR, CDR2 FQNEAQ (reference sequence). The V end was cut by 1 base, the J end by 0 bases, with 8 bases between.

The V gene is TRBV28, the J gene TRBJ2-3, with 7 bases identical to TRBD1. CDR3 length equals 11 residues. Germline values: CDR1 MDHEN, CDR2 SYDVKM. The V gene end was trimmed by 6 bases and the J gene end by 10 bases; junction bases not matched to a gene: 4. CDR3 nucleotide sequence: TGTGCCAGCAGACAGGGGATCGCGCAGTATTTT. It yields the protein CASRQGIAQYF.

The J gene is TRBJ2-5, the V gene TRBV6-1, with 8 nucleotides matching TRBD2. Per the germline V gene, CDR1 is MNHNS and CDR2 is SASEGT. V was clipped by 4 bases and J by 4 bases; unmatched bases: 5. The CDR3 extends over 14 amino acids. CDR3 sequence reads: CASSVSGGGETQYF. In nucleotides, the CDR3 is TGTGCCAGCAGTGTAAGCGGGGGAGGAGAGACCCAGTACTTC.

In the case of this clone: Sequence at one end of the junction differs from germline and may be a read error. Other nucleotide sequences in the sample specify the same CDR3. This chain links TRBV7-7 with TRBJ2-5, with D unclear. The V gene's germline CDR1 is SSHAT and CDR2 FNYEAQ (reference sequence). The CDR3 has 13 amino acids. The CDR3, as DNA: TGTGCTAGCAGCTTTGGCCCCCAAGAGACCCAGTACTTC. It translates to CASSFGPQETQYF. Using reference TRBV7-7 and TRBJ2-5 for the parts outside the CDR3, the full variable domain is GAGVSQSPRYKVTKRGQDVTLRCDPISSHATLYWYQQALGQGPEFLTYFNYEAQPDKSGLPSDRFSAERPEGSISTLTIQRTEQRDSAMYRCASSFGPQETQYFGPGTRLLVL.

This clone has at least ten counts. The chain recombines TRBV7-2 with TRBJ1-1, with TRBD1 as a possible D gene (6 bases). Germline values: CDR1 SGHTA, CDR2 FQGNSA. V dropped 6 bases and J dropped 6 bases, with 14 bases sitting between them. This CDR3 is 13 amino acids long. CDR3 coding DNA: TGTGCCAGCAGGTCTGACAGGTTCGCTGAAGCTTTCTTT. Translating it yields CASRSDRFAEAFF.

The chain has TRBV5-6 and TRBJ1-6; unclear D gene. The V gene lost 0 bases and the J gene lost 7 bases, with 14 bases spanning the gap. Germline V lookup: CDR1 SGHDT, CDR2 YYEEEE. CDR3 size: 16 residues. This CDR3 is CASSLGRGVQNSPLHF. The DNA for the CDR3 is TGTGCCAGCAGCTTGGGTCGCGGGGTACAGAATTCACCCCTCCACTTT.

This clone was seen just once. This chain joins TRBV7-2 and TRBJ1-5, with unresolved D. Germline V gene sequence: CDR1 SGHTA, CDR2 FQGNSA. The CDR3 sequence is 15 residues long. V shed 2 bases and J shed 3 bases, with 11 bases lying between them. CDR3 region: CASSLTSDLNQPQHF. The DNA of the CDR3 is TGTGCCAGCAGCTTAACCTCGGACCTCAATCAGCCCCAGCATTTT.

The chain joins TRBV7-2 to TRBJ2-1, with D possibly being TRBD2 (6 bases). CDR1 and CDR2 from the germline V gene are SGHTA and FQGNSA. The CDR3 spans 17 residues. Trimming stripped 2 bases from V and 4 bases from J, with 18 bases between. In DNA, the CDR3 is TGTGCCAGCAGCTTACAGGGTGGTAGCGGCCCATACAATGAGCAGTTCTTC. Translation gives CASSLQGGSGPYNEQFF. Filled out from reference TRBV7-2 and TRBJ2-1, the complete variable domain reads GAGVSQSPSNKVTEKGKDVELRCDPISGHTALYWYRQSLGQGLEFLIYFQGNSAPDKSGLPSDRFSAERTGGSVSTLTIQRTQQEDSAVYLCASSLQGGSGPYNEQFFGPGTRLTVL.

The chain carries TRBV30 and TRBJ2-5; the D gene could be TRBD1 or TRBD2 (6 bases each). Germline lookup yields CDR1 GTSNPN and CDR2 SVGIG (reference sequence). V lost 4 bases, J lost 4 bases, and 13 bases lay in between. The CDR3 runs to 13 residues. The CDR3 region is CAWKNKGGETQYF. DNA for the CDR3: TGTGCCTGGAAGAATAAGGGGGGAGAGACCCAGTACTTC.